These T cell receptor beta chains were read from a single sample in a study of cytomegalovirus exposure and HLA in healthy donors. The table came from immunoSEQ multiplex PCR; TCRdb's copy has only in-frame clones and leaves some out. There are 100,000 to 150,000 clones in the sample; roughly 85% occur only once, and approximately 20% lies in the top ten. The sequencing input was PBMCs. The receptors derive from a man aged 18 to 30 in good health and CMV-seropositive. Each CDR3 is given with its conserved first and last residue. A D gene is named only where the DNA matches it firmly. Not all rows give a size; the values are once, few, many and, for expanded clones, a class.

clone size	D gene	V gene	J gene	CDR3 protein	CDR3 DNA
.	TRBD1	TRBV27	TRBJ2-7	CASSSSQGAYYEQYF	TGTGCCAGCAGTTCTTCACAGGGGGCTTACTACGAGCAGTACTTC
once	TRBD1	TRBV7-9	TRBJ2-1	CASSLTGTGELKNEQFF	TGTGCCAGCAGCCTCACCGGGACAGGGGAGTTAAAGAATGAGCAGTTCTTC
.	TRBD1	TRBV6-5	TRBJ1-2	CASSYSTGGAEGYTF	TGTGCCAGCAGTTACTCGACAGGGGGCGCGGAAGGCTACACCTTC
.	TRBD1	TRBV11-2	TRBJ1-2	CASSPGQGNYGYTF	TGTGCCAGCAGCCCGGGACAGGGAAACTATGGCTACACCTTC
.	TRBD1	TRBV28	TRBJ2-5	CASSSPLGQGWQETQYF	TGTGCCAGCAGCTCACCCCTTGGACAGGGATGGCAAGAGACCCAGTACTTC
.	.	TRBV4-1	TRBJ1-1	CASSQERLGRTMNTEAFF	TGCGCCAGCAGCCAAGAACGTCTGGGCCGGACTATGAACACTGAAGCTTTCTTT
.	.	TRBV19	TRBJ2-1	CASSSDILYNEQFF	TGTGCCAGTAGTTCGGACATCCTCTACAATGAGCAGTTCTTC
.	TRBD1	TRBV4-1	TRBJ1-1	CASSQDPPTGGVSTEAFF	TGCGCCAGCAGCCAAGATCCGCCGACAGGGGGAGTTAGCACTGAAGCTTTCTTT
.	.	TRBV10-2	TRBJ1-1	CASRAGLNTEAFF	TGCGCCAGCAGGGCAGGGTTGAACACTGAAGCTTTCTTT
.	.	TRBV27	TRBJ2-7	CASRRSPRTYEQYF	TGTGCCAGCAGGAGGTCGCCACGAACCTACGAGCAGTACTTC
.	.	TRBV1	TRBJ2-1	CTSSQAGLREQFF	TGCACCAGCAGCCAAGCTGGACTTCGAGAGCAGTTCTTC
.	.	TRBV5-4	TRBJ1-4	CASSLLPGATNEKLFF	TGTGCCAGCAGCTTGCTTCCAGGTGCAACTAATGAAAAACTGTTTTTT
.	.	TRBV7-9	TRBJ1-3	CASSQAGAGNTIYF	TGTGCCAGCAGCCAAGCAGGGGCTGGAAACACCATATATTTT
.	.	TRBV4-2	TRBJ2-7	CASSQDGQGLYEQYF	TGTGCCAGCAGCCAAGACGGACAGGGACTATACGAGCAGTACTTC
.	.	TRBV5-6	TRBJ2-4	CASSLGGLAKNIQYF	TGTGCCAGCAGCTTGGGCGGATTAGCCAAAAACATTCAGTACTTC
.	.	TRBV7-9	TRBJ2-3	CASSTLLGLTDTQYF	TGTGCCAGCAGCACTCTTCTAGGACTCACAGATACGCAGTATTTT